The 9 T cell receptor beta chains given below trace back to one sample, sequenced in a study of identical twins. From the 5' RACE reads, TCRdb called clonotypes with MiXCR, one entry per CDR3 protein. In the table there are 200,000 to 250,000 distinct CDR3 sequences, around 6.6% of which are singletons. These sequences were also reported in another study, on yellow fever vaccine responses in identical twins.

Input material: memory (CD45RO+) T cells sorted from blood. The source of these receptors is a woman aged 18-35 years in good health.

The chain is built from TRBV28 and TRBJ2-1, with D unresolved. The CDR3 loop spans 16 amino acids. Germline V gives CDR1 MDHEN, CDR2 SYDVKM. Trimming removed 1 base at V and 4 bases at J, with 14 bases between. CDR3 in DNA: TGTGCCAGCAGTTTATATCTGCGGCCCCCGTACAATGAGCAGTTCTTC. This gives the protein CASSLYLRPPYNEQFF. Variable domain in full (rest from reference TRBV28 and TRBJ2-1): DVKVTQSSRYLVKRTGEKVFLECVQDMDHENMFWYRQDPGLGLRLIYFSYDVKMKEKGDIPEGYSVSREKKERFSLILESASTNQTSMYLCASSLYLRPPYNEQFFGPGTRLTVL.

This clonotype was counted many times. This sequence joins TRBV20-1 and TRBJ2-7, with 10 nucleotides matching TRBD2. The CDR3 covers 17 residues. Germline CDR1 DFQATT, CDR2 SNEGSKA (reference sequence). Losses at the gene ends were 0 bases for V and 2 bases for J; bases not matched to a gene: 10. As DNA, the CDR3 is TGCAGTGCTAGAGATCTACTGGGGCTAGCGGGAGCCTACGAGCAGTACTTC. Encoded protein: CSARDLLGLAGAYEQYF.

The rearrangement uses TRBV5-5 and TRBJ2-2, with 11 positions matching TRBD1. The CDR3 covers 15 residues. CDR1 and CDR2 from the germline V gene are SGHKS and YYEKEE (reference sequence). Trimming took 4 bases from V and 5 from J; bases not matched to a gene: 4. The CDR3 DNA follows: TGTGCCAGCAGCGCAGGACAGGGGGCGACCGGGGAGCTGTTTTTT. Protein product: CASSAGQGATGELFF.

The chain combines TRBV15 with TRBJ1-1; the match to TRBD1 covers 7 bases. The V segment lost 8 bases and the J segment 5 bases; nucleotides outside the gene matches: 11. The germline V gene encodes CDR1 LNHNV and CDR2 YYDKDF (reference sequence). The CDR3 is 14 residues long. CDR3 DNA sequence: TGTGCCACCGTTCCCCACAGGGACAGAACTGAAGCTTTCTTT. Translated, it gives CATVPHRDRTEAFF.

The chain links TRBV20-1 to TRBJ2-7, with 12 bases matching TRBD2. This CDR3 has 14 amino acids. V was pared by 6 bases and J by 2 bases, with 5 bases of the junction left unmatched. Germline V gene data show CDR1 as DFQATT and CDR2 as SNEGSKA (reference sequence). CDR3 nucleotides: TGCAGTGCCCCAGGACTAGCGGGGACCTACGAGCAGTACTTC. Translating gives CSAPGLAGTYEQYF.

This clonotype has at least ten counts. This sequence joins TRBV7-9 and TRBJ2-5; maybe TRBD1 (6 bases). V was cut by 5 bases and J by 3 bases, with 16 bases left in between. Germline values: CDR1 SEHNR, CDR2 FQNEAQ (reference sequence). CDR3 size: 15 residues. CDR3 in amino acids: CASSRIRDIEETQYF. Written as DNA, the CDR3 is TGTGCCAGCAGCCGCATCCGGGACATAGAAGAGACCCAGTACTTC. Based on the CDR3 plus reference TRBV7-9 and TRBJ2-5, the full variable domain is DTGVSQNPRHKITKRGQNVTFRCDPISEHNRLYWYRQTLGQGPEFLTYFQNEAQLEKSRLLSDRFSAERPKGSFSTLEIQRTEQGDSAMYLCASSRIRDIEETQYFGPGTRLLVL.

The rearrangement joins TRBV10-3 to TRBJ2-1; 12 bases align to TRBD2. The length of the CDR3 is 18 residues. V was pared by 11 bases and J by 3 bases, with 17 bases of the junction left unmatched. Per the germline V gene, CDR1 is ENHRY and CDR2 is SYGVKD. The chain's CDR3 is CALCLLAGGLSLYNEQFF. The CDR3 DNA reads as TGTGCCCTCTGTTTACTAGCGGGGGGACTTTCACTCTACAATGAGCAGTTCTTC.

The V and J genes are TRBV18 and TRBJ1-1; TRBD1 matches 9 bases. In germline, CDR1 is KGHSH, CDR2 LQKENI. The trim removed 3 bases at V and 5 bases at J, leaving 7 bases unmatched. The CDR3 totals 15 residues. As DNA, the CDR3 is TGTGCCAGCTCACCTTATGACAGGGGGAGTACTGAAGCTTTCTTT. Translation gives CASSPYDRGSTEAFF.

Ten or more counts support this clonotype. This rearrangement joins TRBV4-1 to TRBJ1-4; perhaps TRBD1 as D (6 bases). The CDR3 loop spans 15 amino acids. Looked up from germline, CDR1 is MGHRA and CDR2 is YSYEKL. Trimming cost V 1 base and J 6 bases, with 12 bases left between them. The CDR3 DNA reads TGCGCCAGCAGCCAAGTTGCACAGGGCGATGAAAAACTGTTTTTT. Protein: CASSQVAQGDEKLFF.